This T cell receptor (beta chain) comes out of a study of cytomegalovirus exposure and HLA in healthy donors. PCR amplification relied on 60 Vbeta primers (plus 13 Jbeta primers). Libraries were prepared by immunoSEQ multiplex PCR; TCRdb keeps only in-frame clonotypes and omits some of them. Among roughly 130,000 clones, roughly 78% were seen once, and the ten largest hold just over 2.5%. This clone was counted a single time. Germline V gene data show CDR1 as SEHNR and CDR2 as FQNEAQ (reference sequence). This CDR3 is 14 amino acids long. The ends were cut back, 4 bases at V and 5 bases at J, with 12 bases in the middle.

The sequencing sample was made of PBMCs. This receptor was identified in a man aged 25 to 40 in good health and CMV-seronegative. This rearrangement joins TRBV7-9 to TRBJ2-1, with no clear D. For the CDR3, the DNA is TGTGCCAGCAGCTCGTTTTGGGCCAACAATGAGCAGTTCTTC. Its protein product is CASSSFWANNEQFF.